Shown below are 11 T cell receptor beta chains from a single sample sequenced in a study of control samples from healthy donors and cancer patients. Data came from immunoSEQ multiplex PCR; TCRdb stores just in-frame clones and leaves some out. Among about 83,000 clones listed, around 92% were seen once. The material sequenced was blood. These receptors all stem from a man in his fifties in good health.

The J gene is TRBJ1-1, the V gene TRBV7-2; tentative D call: TRBD1 (5 bases). Per germline, CDR1 SGHTA and CDR2 FQGNSA. Trimming pared 6 bases from V and 1 base from J, leaving 9 bases between. This CDR3 is 13 amino acids long. The CDR3: CASSLTGNTEAFF. As DNA, the CDR3 is TGTGCCAGCAGTCTCACAGGGAACACTGAAGCTTTCTTT.

The chain employs TRBV29-1 and TRBJ2-3; D is perhaps TRBD1 (6 bases). The V gene's germline CDR1 is SQVTM and CDR2 ANQGSEA. The CDR3 sequence is 15 residues long. V gave up 5 bases and J gave up 3 bases, with 18 bases separating them. The CDR3 DNA follows: TGCAGCGTTCTAGGTGGCAGGGGCGGAACAGATACGCAGTATTTT. It translates to CSVLGGRGGTDTQYF.

V gene TRBV6-5 combines with J gene TRBJ1-6; D is unresolved. Germline-derived CDR1 and CDR2 are MNHEY and SVGAGI. Trimming cost V 1 base and J 4 bases, with 8 bases left between them. The CDR3 is 15 amino acids. CDR3 loop: CASSYWTGYNSPLHF. The CDR3 DNA sequence: TGTGCCAGCAGTTACTGGACGGGTTATAATTCACCCCTCCACTTT.

The chain employs TRBV7-2 and TRBJ1-1; D gene ambiguous. Deletions cut 5 bases from V and 0 bases from J, with 13 bases between. Germline V CDR1 and CDR2: SGHTA, FQGNSA. The length of the CDR3 is 15 residues. The CDR3 loop is CASSADFLMNTEAFF. The CDR3 DNA is TGTGCCAGCAGCGCAGACTTCCTAATGAACACTGAAGCTTTCTTT. Full variable domain (missing parts from reference TRBV7-2 and TRBJ1-1): GAGVSQSPSNKVTEKGKDVELRCDPISGHTALYWYRQSLGQGLEFLIYFQGNSAPDKSGLPSDRFSAERTGGSVSTLTIQRTQQEDSAVYLCASSADFLMNTEAFFGQGTRLTVV.

The chain uses TRBV6-6 and TRBJ1-3; D call uncertain. Germline V gene sequence: CDR1 MNHNY, CDR2 SVGAGI (reference sequence). The V end lost 5 bases, the J end lost 2 bases, and 7 bases lay between the germline ends. There are 13 residues in the CDR3. The CDR3 DNA sequence: TGTGCCAGCAGTGCAGCACCTGGAAACACCATATATTTT. It encodes CASSAAPGNTIYF.

The chain uses TRBV6-1 and TRBJ2-2, with a weak D call TRBD2 (6 bases). The CDR3 consists of 14 residues. The germline V and J ends were trimmed by 3 bases and 4 bases, with 9 bases remaining between them. Germline V lookup: CDR1 MNHNS, CDR2 SASEGT. The CDR3 loop is CASSEGLLTGELFF. The CDR3, as DNA: TGTGCCAGCAGTGAGGGACTCCTCACCGGGGAGCTGTTTTTT.

This clone was picked up one time. The V gene is TRBV27, the J gene TRBJ1-1; no firm D call. CDR3 length: 14 residues. The V gene's germline CDR1 is MNHEY and CDR2 SMNVEV (reference sequence). With 7 bases removed from V and 8 bases from J, the gap between germline ends came to 20 bases. Here the CDR3 reads CASKQSSLTGEAFF. The CDR3 DNA reads as TGTGCCAGCAAGCAGAGCAGCCTGACCGGGGAAGCTTTCTTT.

The chain joins TRBV3-1 (or the pseudogene TRBV3-2) to TRBJ1-6; the D gene is possibly TRBD1 (5 bases). V was trimmed by 4 bases and J by 3 bases, leaving 7 bases between them. The germline CDR1 and CDR2 sequences are LGHDT and YNNKEL (reference sequence). The CDR3 has 14 residues. The CDR3: CASSPQGYNSPLHF. In DNA, the CDR3 is TGTGCCAGCAGCCCTCAGGGCTATAATTCACCCCTCCACTTT.

This chain uses TRBV29-1 with TRBJ2-7, with D unresolved. With 0 bases removed from V and 4 bases from J, the gap between germline ends came to 7 bases. The CDR3 sequence is 12 residues long. Germline CDR1 SQVTM, CDR2 ANQGSEA. The CDR3 region has the DNA TGCAGCGTTGAAGATCTTGGGTACGAGCAGTACTTC. Its translation is CSVEDLGYEQYF.

The chain carries TRBV7-2 and TRBJ2-3; D not resolved. This CDR3 region has 18 residues. With 5 bases removed from V and 1 base from J, the gap between germline ends came to 22 bases. CDR1 SGHTA and CDR2 FQGNSA come from the germline V gene. In nucleotides, the CDR3 is TGTGCCAGCAGCCCAGGACGGCCTTCCTATTCTCGCACAGATACGCAGTATTTT. This codes for CASSPGRPSYSRTDTQYF.

The chain is built from TRBV24-1 and TRBJ2-3, with TRBD1 as a possible D gene (5 bases). The V gene's germline CDR1 is KGHDR and CDR2 SFDVKD. This CDR3 comprises 14 residues. V lost 6 bases and J lost 2, with 11 bases in between. The CDR3 loop reads CATSQTVTTDTQYF. The CDR3 coding sequence is TGTGCCACCAGTCAGACAGTCACCACAGATACGCAGTATTTT.